This T cell receptor (beta chain) comes out of a study of lymphopenia after photon versus proton radiotherapy. Germline V gives CDR1 LNHDA, CDR2 SQIVND (reference sequence). The CDR3 extends over 17 amino acids. Trimming took 5 bases from V and 5 from J, leaving 22 bases between them. Clones were sequenced by immunoSEQ multiplex PCR, and TCRdb holds only the in-frame ones, with some missing. Of around 70,000 clones listed, approximately 91% are singletons. The source of this sequence is a woman in her sixties or seventies with pancreatic cancer. This sample comprised peripheral blood, obtained from a patient treated with photon-based radiotherapy. The rearrangement uses TRBV19 and TRBJ2-1; tentatively, D is TRBD2 (6 bases). CDR3 loop: CASSARIAAGLNNEQFF. CDR3 bases: TGTGCCAGTAGTGCCAGGATTGCAGCGGGTCTGAACAATGAGCAGTTCTTC.